This T cell receptor beta chain was obtained from a study of identical twins. This CDR3 is 13 amino acids long. Germline V gene lookup returns CDR1 SGHAT and CDR2 FQNNGV. Trimming removed 6 bases at V and 3 bases at J, with 9 bases between. This clonotype was picked up many times. Carrying unique molecular identifiers, the cDNA also gained a universal primer site through template switching. One entry per CDR3 protein results from TCRdb running MiXCR on the 5' RACE reads. The data contain some 710,000 distinct CDR3 sequences, roughly 6% of them singletons. The source of this sequence is a man between 18 and 29 years old in good health. The V and J genes are TRBV11-2 and TRBJ2-1; D is unresolved. The material sequenced was naive T cells sorted from blood. The CDR3 region is CASRGTGYNEQFF. The CDR3 DNA is TGTGCCAGCAGGGGAACTGGCTACAATGAGCAGTTCTTC.